This TCR beta chain was sequenced in a study of cytomegalovirus exposure and HLA in healthy donors (dated by TCRdb to the late 2010s). Some background on the complete study: An earlier analysis of some 600 of the donors reported approximately 260 Gb of sequence data and 117 million unique TCR beta sequences obtained from roughly 180 million T cells. Around 320 gigabases of sequencing data and approximately 93 million unique TCR sequences were included in an early release covering about 700 HLA-typed donors. Of the 300 to 450 genotyped donors, 65% to 90% fell in the genetic ancestry cluster associated with self-reported Caucasian donors. The aim of the study was to test whether cataloging public T cell receptors could identify signatures of past pathogen exposure. The T cell repertoires of some 670 subjects were profiled by immunosequencing and related to cytomegalovirus serostatus. Along with the roughly 700-subject first cohort, a separate validation cohort of about 110 different subjects was used. The study combined high-throughput TCR immunosequencing, statistical association of individual TCRs with disease status, and machine learning to predict cytomegalovirus infection status. A later analysis re-analyzed previously published TCR beta repertoires from roughly 630 donors and added high-resolution HLA genotyping to study TCR occurrence patterns. Rather than drawing on any new phenotypic data, the later analysis identified candidate immune exposures from TCR beta sequences and the way those sequences occurred across donors. An earlier analysis of about 620 of the donors applied high-throughput TCR beta sequencing to assess whether each TCR beta V gene segment acted as functional or pseudogenic. Donor age, sex, ethnicity and CMV serostatus were compiled together with the repertoire data. A later genetic analysis took genome-wide SNP genotypes for about three fifths of the roughly 700 donors and used that subset as a discovery cohort. All discovery cohort repertoires had been generated using a single sequencing platform. Both class I and class II loci were covered by HLA typing, at four-digit resolution. The number of typed donors differed by locus: about 629-640 for A, B, C, DRB1 and DQB1; approximately 540 for DQA1; around 610 for DPA1; and about 450 for DPB1. Roughly 5 DR-DQ haplotypes were handled as single units for association and clustering, since linkage in the cohort was strong. Across some 400 genotyped donors of the cohort, an average of 235,054 unique TCR beta nucleotide sequences per donor were sequenced, and roughly 17% of those sequences were non-productive. The research as a whole found: Several of the top co-occurrence clusters appeared to be linked to parvovirus B19, influenza, CMV and Epstein-Barr virus, according to a later analysis. Most TCR sequences were seen in very few donors, while some public TCRs were found in many individuals. A further reported finding was that TCR beta sequences accurately predicted the HLA-A and HLA-B alleles for most subjects in the first cohort. Because counts were too low, about 17 rarely observed V segments, including chromosome 9 orphons, were excluded from the earlier analysis of 500 to 700 of the donors. The study gave a list of some 150 TCR beta chains associated with cytomegalovirus. Specific HLA alleles were associated with 16,951 TCR beta sequences at a false discovery rate of 0.05 in a later analysis. Three of the identified cytomegalovirus-associated TCR beta chains were confirmed in vitro to be specific for cytomegalovirus antigens. In a later analysis, most CMV-associated TCR beta chains were found to appear HLA-restricted, with HLA associations seemingly driven largely by CMV exposure. Strong co-occurrence of HLA alleles, especially DR and DQ, made assigning TCR associations to individual alleles difficult. Because the 87-base-pair reads could not distinguish some IMGT-functional V segments, including TRBV6-2 and TRBV6-3, those segments were excluded. In a later genetic analysis, a missense DCLRE1C variant was associated with V-gene and J-gene trimming of TCR beta chains, and the association was replicated in an independent cohort. A later genetic analysis reported fewer N-insertions in productive TCRs among donors in an Asian-associated ancestry cluster than the approximately 700-donor mean. Because HLA typing was missing for some donors at each locus, association tests included only the typed subset. Broadly in line with IMGT annotations, most TCR beta V segments showed up in productive rearrangements about 87% or about 30% of the time in an earlier analysis of 587 of the donors. Correlated functional status among segregating V segments might reflect linkage disequilibrium, but an unknown experimental factor could not be ruled out. In a later analysis, TCR association rates were found to vary across HLA loci, with the most associated TCRs seen for DRB1 alleles and the fewest for HLA-C alleles. The classifier was reported to diagnose cytomegalovirus status with high specificity and sensitivity in both the original and validation cohorts. In this cohort, only TCR beta chains were sequenced, and detectable features were limited by the absence of alpha or paired-chain data. For the cohort, immune exposure information was limited to CMV serostatus. According to the authors, the approach could potentially be generalized to other disease states and immunological phenotypes. Roughly uniform sequencing depth across donors was assumed in presence/absence analyses, although this assumption may not hold. A cluster of highly shared sequence variants was judged likely to represent a technical artifact of the sequencing pipeline. Compared with equally common non-associated chains, HLA-associated TCR beta chains in a later analysis were more clonally expanded and had lower generation probabilities.

The library came from the immunoSEQ multiplex PCR assay. The multiplex PCR relied on a mix of 60 forward primers for TCR Vbeta segments and 13 reverse primers for TCR Jbeta segments. The CDR3 region of rearranged TCR beta genes was amplified from genomic DNA with a multiplex PCR assay. On the Illumina HiSeq System, the amplified TCR beta libraries were sequenced as 87-base-pair reads. As for the authors' bioinformatics: A later analysis tallied around 82 million unique TCR beta chains across the 600 to 700 repertoires, and approximately 12 million of those chains were shared by two or more donors. Raw reads were error-corrected and collapsed into unique sequences by a nearest-neighbor algorithm in which closely related sequences were merged to remove PCR and sequencing errors. CDR3 sequences were aligned to IMGT reference sequences to assign V, D and J gene segments. For a sequence to be retained, at least a six-nucleotide match to both a V gene segment and a J gene segment was required. A rearrangement was called productive if the CDR3 had no stop codons and remained in frame with V and J, and every other rearrangement was called non-productive. CDR3 was defined according to IMGT convention as the region running from the second conserved V-encoded cysteine to the conserved J-encoded phenylalanine. The earlier analysis of about 570 of the donors excluded any sequence lacking an unambiguous match to a single V gene segment. An earlier analysis of almost 600 of the donors classified V segments as functional when productive rearrangements were above 56.7% and as segregating when the standard deviation between donors was above 5%. To diagnose cytomegalovirus status from the catalog of TCR beta chain sequences, a statistical classification framework was built. In a later analysis, TCR nucleotide sequences were compared against IMGT/GENE-DB human TR gene sequences so that V and J genes could be assigned. In a later analysis, CDR3 sequences and most-parsimonious VDJ recombination scenarios were assigned using the TCRdist pipeline. In a later analysis, each TCR beta chain was defined by its CDR3 amino acid sequence together with its V-gene family, and reads without a unique V-gene family were excluded. As a way to deal with suspected cross-contamination and a sequencing artifact, a later analysis dropped hundreds of nucleotide sequences that were highly shared and had low generation probability. For each public chain, a later analysis derived a clonal expansion index from normalized ranks of inferred template counts within each repertoire. A later analysis computed generation probabilities with a VDJ recombination model fitted to out-of-frame rearrangements, and checked the results against IGoR. A later analysis scored TCR-TCR, TCR-HLA and TCR-CMV co-occurrence with hypergeometric tests, applying a repertoire-size bias correction to TCR pairs. A later analysis estimated false discovery rates by permuting HLA or CMV assignments 20 times. In a later analysis, co-occurring TCRs were grouped with DBSCAN, and TCRdist sequence similarity was added when clustering was performed within HLA-allele-positive subsets. Repertoires with fewer than 30,000 or more than 120,000 public chains were left out of co-occurrence clustering, as were a handful of repertoires with anomalous nucleotide sharing. This immuneACCESS table, as held by TCRdb, lists in-frame sequences with V and J called but not all clones. Of the missing ones, under half trace to an unresolved V gene in checked studies; the others have no known cause. D and trimming come from the DNA, and the V and J calls and clone size come from that table. The sample table contains about 120,000 clones; only one count was recorded for 67% of them. Of the sample, about 8.3% is held by the ten largest clones.

The cohort comprised 670 or so healthy bone marrow donors. All cohort members were sampled while nominally healthy, although unrecorded immune exposures were likely present. The donor tested CMV seropositive and was one of the 289 seropositive cohort members. Each donor provided a peripheral blood sample, and peripheral blood mononuclear cells were used for TCR beta sequencing. Genomic DNA extraction from the blood cell samples was performed with the Qiagen DNeasy Blood Extraction Kit. A word on this clone: The specificity of this receptor is unknown. There are no base qualities to consult, and no much larger clone falls within one base.

The trim is 4 bases for V and 0 bases for J, with a gap of 16 bases between the germline ends. The CDR3, cysteine through phenylalanine, is 16 amino acids long. Solely the CDR3 DNA is kept, with 48 bases framed from the first base. CDR1 and CDR2 are read off the germline V gene as SGHRS and YFSETQ. The source is a young man in good health and CMV-seropositive. The sequencing input was PBMCs. The chain joins TRBV5-1 to TRBJ1-1; matching of 5 bases hints at TRBD1 as the D gene. The encoded CDR3 is CASSPGEGRLNTEAFF. The DNA sequence is as follows: TGCGCCAGCAGCCCCGGGGAGGGACGGTTGAACACTGAAGCTTTCTTT.